This is a list of T cell receptor beta chains from one sample in a study of cytotoxic CD8 clonotypes in ibrutinib-treated CLL. Measured with immunoSEQ multiplex PCR; TCRdb has only the in-frame clones, and not every one. This sample yields tens of thousands of clones, of which around four fifths are seen a single time; about two fifths belongs to the top ten. This specimen consisted of PBMCs, obtained after 24 months of ibrutinib treatment. These receptors all come from a human donor with chronic lymphocytic leukemia. Each CDR3 is given with its conserved first and last residue. The order of the fields is J gene, D gene, V gene, clone size, CDR3 DNA, CDR3 protein. A D gene is named only where the DNA matches it firmly. Only some rows state a clone size, as once, few, many or a class for expanded clones.

TRBJ2-2,-,TRBV9,-,TGTGCCAGTGGGAGTTCCGGGGAGCTGTTTTTT,CASGSSGELFF
TRBJ1-2,-,TRBV5-1,-,TGCGCCAGCAGCTTGGAGGAGGGGGGCTATGGCTACACCTTC,CASSLEEGGYGYTF
TRBJ2-7,TRBD1,TRBV14,once,TGTGCCAGCAGCCAAGGGGACAGGGGGCTCGGCGAGCAGTACTTC,CASSQGDRGLGEQYF
TRBJ1-3,-,TRBV7-5,-,TGTGTCAGAAGCTTAAGGTCCGGCGCTTCGACCATATATTTT,CVRSLRSGASTIYF
TRBJ2-7,-,TRBV27,-,TGTGCCAGCAGCCACGGAGGTTACGAGCAGTACTTC,CASSHGGYEQYF
TRBJ2-5,TRBD1,TRBV9,-,TGTGCCAGCAGCGTCGGGACAGGCGGGCGAACAGAGACCCAGTACTTC,CASSVGTGGRTETQYF
TRBJ1-1,TRBD1,TRBV18,-,TGTGCCAGCTCACCTCCGACAGGGCAGAACACTGAAGCTTTCTTT,CASSPPTGQNTEAFF
TRBJ2-7,TRBD2,TRBV18,-,TGTGCCAGCTCGCCAGGCGGGGGGAGCTCCTACGAGCAGTACTTC,CASSPGGGSSYEQYF
TRBJ2-5,-,TRBV28,-,TGTGCCAGCAGTTTAGGAGGGAGCGAGACCCAGTACTTC,CASSLGGSETQYF
TRBJ1-3,-,TRBV19,-,TGTGCCAGTACCCCCCGTAGGGCCGAAGTCTCTGGAAACACCATATATTTT,CASTPRRAEVSGNTIYF
TRBJ2-6,TRBD1,TRBV2,-,TGTGCCAAGAGCGGGACAGGGGGCACTGGGGCCAACGTCCTGACTTTC,CAKSGTGGTGANVLTF
TRBJ2-7,-,TRBV11-2,-,TGTGCCAGCAGCCTAATTACTAGCCTCGACGAGCAGTACTTC,CASSLITSLDEQYF
TRBJ2-7,TRBD1,TRBV5-4,-,TGTGCCAGCAGCCCAAGACAGGGTTACGAGCAGTACTTC,CASSPRQGYEQYF
TRBJ2-2,TRBD2,TRBV29-1,-,TGCAGCGTTGATTCGGGGGGAGGCACCGGGGAGCTGTTTTTT,CSVDSGGGTGELFF
TRBJ1-5,-,TRBV30,few,TGTGCCTGGCAGGGTTCGGACAATCAGCCCCAGCATTTT,CAWQGSDNQPQHF
TRBJ2-5,-,TRBV19,-,TGTGCCAGTAGTCAATGGAGGAGCCAGGAAGAGACCCAGTACTTC,CASSQWRSQEETQYF
TRBJ2-5,TRBD1,TRBV5-4,-,TGTGCCAGCAGCTCGCCGGGACAGGGAGCCCAAGAGACCCAGTACTTC,CASSSPGQGAQETQYF
TRBJ2-7,-,TRBV5-1,once,TGCGCCAGCAGCTTGTGGGCCACGGGACAAGGAAGGGACTACGAGCAGTACTTC,CASSLWATGQGRDYEQYF
TRBJ2-3,-,TRBV11-2,-,TGTGCCAGCAGCCCCGGCATGTGGATAGATACGCAGTATTTT,CASSPGMWIDTQYF
TRBJ2-3,TRBD1,TRBV9,-,TGTGCCAGCAGCCTGGGACAGGGGGTAAGGACAGATACGCAGTATTTT,CASSLGQGVRTDTQYF
TRBJ2-1,TRBD2,TRBV7-3,-,TGTGCCAGCAGCTTAGAGGTGGGACTAGCAGTCTCGCACAATGAGCAGTTCTTC,CASSLEVGLAVSHNEQFF
TRBJ1-5,TRBD1,TRBV6-6,-,TGTGCCAGCAGCTCTTACAGGGGGAATAGCAATCAGCCCCAGCATTTT,CASSSYRGNSNQPQHF
TRBJ1-2,TRBD1,TRBV4-3,once,TGCGCCAGCAGCCAAGATAGCAGCGGGACAGGGGAGGGCTACACCTTC,CASSQDSSGTGEGYTF
TRBJ2-6,-,TRBV27,-,TGTGCCAGCAGTTTAGGCCCAGGAAGGGAATCTGGGGCCAACGTCCTGACTTTC,CASSLGPGRESGANVLTF
TRBJ2-1,TRBD1,TRBV18,-,TGTGCCAGCTCACGTGCCGGGACAGGGCTTGGTATTGAGCAGTTCTTC,CASSRAGTGLGIEQFF
TRBJ2-7,-,TRBV9,once,TGTGCCAGCAGCTCTTCTTGGGGAGAGCAGTACTTC,CASSSSWGEQYF
TRBJ1-5,-,TRBV5-1,-,TGCGCCAGCAGCGAGGATCAGTATCAGCCCCAGCATTTT,CASSEDQYQPQHF
TRBJ1-5,-,TRBV27,few,TGTGCCAGCAGAACAGGGAATCAGCCCCAGCATTTT,CASRTGNQPQHF
TRBJ2-7,TRBD2,TRBV27,-,TGTGCCAGCAGTTCGAGGACTAGCGGGAGTCCTAGGGGGGAGCAGTACTTC,CASSSRTSGSPRGEQYF
TRBJ2-2,-,TRBV28,-,TGTGCCAGCAGTTTAACGGCCGGGGCCGGGGAGCTGTTTTTT,CASSLTAGAGELFF
TRBJ1-2,TRBD1,TRBV7-9,-,TGTGCCAGCAGCTCACCCCAGGGGGCTAACTATGGCTACACCTTC,CASSSPQGANYGYTF
TRBJ2-3,-,TRBV5-5,few,TGTGCCAGCAGCACAGAGGGGGCAGATACGCAGTATTTT,CASSTEGADTQYF
TRBJ2-7,-,TRBV19,-,TGTGCCAGTAGTATCGGGGTTTACCCGGGATACGAGCAGTACTTC,CASSIGVYPGYEQYF
TRBJ2-1,TRBD2,TRBV7-9,-,TGTGCCAGCAGCTTCCTAGCGGGATTCTACAATGAGCAGTTCTTC,CASSFLAGFYNEQFF
TRBJ1-1,-,TRBV6-5,-,TGTGCCAGCCTTCAGGGGTTAGGTAGCACTGAAGCTTTCTTT,CASLQGLGSTEAFF
TRBJ1-1,TRBD1,TRBV29-1,-,TGCAGCGTATCACCGGGACAGGGGCTAGTGGGCACTGAAGCTTTCTTT,CSVSPGQGLVGTEAFF
TRBJ2-1,TRBD2,TRBV19,-,TGTGCCAGTAGTCCATTAACTAGCGGCTTCTACAATGAGCAGTTCTTC,CASSPLTSGFYNEQFF
TRBJ1-3,TRBD1,TRBV7-9,-,TGTGCCAGCAGCTTGGACAGGGGAAACACCATATATTTT,CASSLDRGNTIYF
TRBJ1-1,TRBD1,TRBV27,once,TGTGCCAGCAGTATGGACAGGATGAACACTGAAGCTTTCTTT,CASSMDRMNTEAFF